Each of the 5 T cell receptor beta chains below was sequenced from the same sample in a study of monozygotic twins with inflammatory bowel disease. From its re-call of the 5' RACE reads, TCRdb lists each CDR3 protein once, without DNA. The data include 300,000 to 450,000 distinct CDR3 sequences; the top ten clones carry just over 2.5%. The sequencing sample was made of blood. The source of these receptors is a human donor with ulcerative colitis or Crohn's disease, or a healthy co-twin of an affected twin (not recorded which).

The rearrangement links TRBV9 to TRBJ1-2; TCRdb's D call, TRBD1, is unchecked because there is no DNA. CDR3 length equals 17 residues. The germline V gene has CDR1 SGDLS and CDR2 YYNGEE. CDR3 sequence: CASSGRDRGLGSYGYTF.

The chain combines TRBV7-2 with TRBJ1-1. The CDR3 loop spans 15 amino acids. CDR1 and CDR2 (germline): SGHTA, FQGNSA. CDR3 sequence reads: CASSLEPGPRDEAFF.

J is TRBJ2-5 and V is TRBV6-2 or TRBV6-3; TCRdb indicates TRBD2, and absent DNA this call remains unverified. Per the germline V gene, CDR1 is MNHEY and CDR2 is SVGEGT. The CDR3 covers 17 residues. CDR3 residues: CASSYGLGRGDQETQYF.

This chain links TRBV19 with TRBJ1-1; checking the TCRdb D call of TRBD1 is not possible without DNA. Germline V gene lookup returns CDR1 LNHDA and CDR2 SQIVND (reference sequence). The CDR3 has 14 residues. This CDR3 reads CASRGTGTTFFAFF.

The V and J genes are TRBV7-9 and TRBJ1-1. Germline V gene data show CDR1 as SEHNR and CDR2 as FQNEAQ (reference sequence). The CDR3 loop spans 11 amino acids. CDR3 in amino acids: CASSFTSEAFF.